This T cell receptor beta chain comes out of a study of blood T cell repertoires in COVID-19. Study-wide context: PBMCs, B-cell-depleted T cells, or T cells provided the cDNA or gDNA that made up the material.

The CDR3 runs to 13 residues. The V segment lost 4 bases and the J segment 7 bases; nucleotides outside the gene matches: 4. Germline assignment: CDR1 LGHDT and CDR2 YNNKEL (reference sequence). Enrolled during active infection, Seattle patients were then followed longitudinally. As processed by the authors: Quantification of nucleated cells was approximated via reference gene primer amplification. Clones were read by immunoSEQ multiplex PCR, and TCRdb kept only the in-frame ones, dropping some. V, J and clone size derive from that table, while D and trimming were established from the DNA sequence. The sample lists some 300,000 clones, nearly 90% occurring once.

The TCR comes from a woman aged 40 to 49 with COVID-19, enrolled during active disease. The specimen sequenced was peripheral blood. The rearrangement uses TRBV3-1 (or the pseudogene TRBV3-2) and TRBJ2-1; 7 bases are a match to TRBD2. This CDR3 is CASSLAGINEQFF. DNA of the CDR3: TGTGCCAGCAGCCTAGCGGGTATTAATGAGCAGTTCTTC.